This is a list of T cell receptor beta chains from one sample in a study of identifying expanded T cells in peripheral blood. Method: immunoSEQ multiplex PCR; TCRdb's copy keeps in-frame clones and lacks some. Among over 100,000 clones, more than 70% were seen once, and the ten largest hold around 14%. The sequencing input was blood. The receptors were gathered from a person aged 18-69 years in good health. The CDR3 runs from the conserved cysteine through the conserved F or W. Fields, in order: V gene, J gene, D gene, clone size, CDR3 DNA, CDR3 protein. The D gene is left open where the match is weak. Clone size is given for some rows only: seen once, a few or many times, or a class if the clone is expanded.

TRBV5-1	TRBJ2-5	TRBD1	-	TGCGCCAGCAGCTCGTCGACAGGGCAAGAGACCCAGTACTTC	CASSSSTGQETQYF
TRBV18	TRBJ2-2	-	-	TGTGCCAGCTCACCACGGGCGGGATATGCAAAGAACACCGGGGAGCTGTTTTTT	CASSPRAGYAKNTGELFF
TRBV28	TRBJ2-1	TRBD2	few	TGTGCCAGCAGTCTAAGCGGGGGTTCCTACAATGAGCAGTTCTTC	CASSLSGGSYNEQFF
TRBV2	TRBJ2-3	TRBD2	-	TGTGCCAGCAGTGAAATGGGGCTAGCGGGGGTAGATACGCAGTATTTT	CASSEMGLAGVDTQYF
TRBV6-1	TRBJ2-7	-	-	TGTGCCAGCGGAGTCCCAGGGACATACGAGCAGTACTTC	CASGVPGTYEQYF
TRBV19	TRBJ1-5	TRBD1	-	TGTGCCAGTAGTATAGGCGGGACAGGGTTACAGCCCCAGCATTTT	CASSIGGTGLQPQHF
TRBV6-1	TRBJ1-4	TRBD1	-	TGTGCCAGCAGCAGGGGGTTCGGTGAAAAACTGTTTTTT	CASSRGFGEKLFF
TRBV2	TRBJ2-5	-	-	TGTGCCAGCAGTGATGGGACGGTAAACCAAGAGACCCAGTACTTC	CASSDGTVNQETQYF
TRBV4-1	TRBJ2-4	-	once	TGCGCCAGCAGCCAAATTCCCCTGGGAGACGCCAAAAACATTCAGTACTTC	CASSQIPLGDAKNIQYF
TRBV28	TRBJ1-1	-	-	TGTGCCAGCAGTCCCGAGGGGGGAGCTTTCTTT	CASSPEGGAFF
TRBV25-1	TRBJ1-2	-	-	TGTGCCAGCAGTAACCAGGCTTATGGCTACACCTTC	CASSNQAYGYTF
TRBV7-7	TRBJ2-1	TRBD1	-	TGTGCCAGCAGCTTAGGACAGGGTCTACAAGAGCAGTTCTTC	CASSLGQGLQEQFF
TRBV4-1	TRBJ1-4	TRBD1	-	TGCGCCAGCAGCCGTGCCGGGACAGGGCATGAAAAACTGTTTTTT	CASSRAGTGHEKLFF
TRBV10-3	TRBJ2-7	-	-	TGTGCCATCAGTGAGTCGAAGGGGCAGTACGAGCAGTACTTC	CAISESKGQYEQYF
TRBV18	TRBJ2-6	-	-	TGTGCCAGCTCACCATTCCGTTTCTCTGGGGCCAACGTCCTGACTTTC	CASSPFRFSGANVLTF
TRBV29-1	TRBJ2-1	-	-	TGCAGCGCCTCCACAGGGTACAATGAGCAGTTCTTC	CSASTGYNEQFF
TRBV21-1	TRBJ2-2	-	-	TGTGCCAGCAGTCTCGGGGAGCTGTTTTTT	CASSLGELFF
TRBV7-3	TRBJ1-5	-	-	TGTGCCAGCAGCTCCGCGGGGCCCAATCAGCCCCAGCATTTT	CASSSAGPNQPQHF
TRBV28	TRBJ2-7	TRBD1	-	TGTGCCAGCAGTATCGGGACAGGGATTCCCCTCGAGCAGTACTTC	CASSIGTGIPLEQYF
TRBV18	TRBJ1-6	TRBD1	few	TGTGCCAGCTCACCACGGACAGGGGATTCACCCCTCCACTTT	CASSPRTGDSPLHF
TRBV30	TRBJ1-6	-	-	TGTGCCTGGAGTGTAAGGAGCTCCTATAATTCACCCCTCCACTTT	CAWSVRSSYNSPLHF
TRBV6-5	TRBJ1-2	TRBD1	-	TGTGCCAGCAGTTACTTACGGACAGGGGGGAGCTATGGCTACACCTTC	CASSYLRTGGSYGYTF
TRBV28	TRBJ2-1	TRBD2	-	TGTGCCAGCAGTCAGGCGGGGGTAGGGGAGCAGTTCTTC	CASSQAGVGEQFF
TRBV6-5	TRBJ1-2	-	-	TGTGCCAGCAGTCGTCCTACAGGGAGGGGTGGCTACACCTTC	CASSRPTGRGGYTF
TRBV5-4	TRBJ2-7	-	once	TGTGCCAGCAAATCGAGCGGGTACGAGCAGTACTTC	CASKSSGYEQYF
TRBV7-2	TRBJ1-1	-	-	TGTGCCAGCAGCTTAAGGGGGGCGCGGTGGGCTTTCTTT	CASSLRGARWAFF
TRBV5-1	TRBJ2-1	-	-	TGCGCCAGCAGCCCCACCCTGGACATATTCAATGAGCAGTTCTTC	CASSPTLDIFNEQFF
TRBV7-6	TRBJ1-5	TRBD1	-	TGTGCCAGCAGCTTAGAACGCCCTTACAGGGGGGGGGATCAGCCCCAGCATTTT	CASSLERPYRGGDQPQHF
TRBV5-1	TRBJ2-7	-	medium-sized	TGCGCCAGCAGCTTGTCTAGATACGAGCAGTACTTC	CASSLSRYEQYF
TRBV5-1	TRBJ2-7	-	-	TGCGCCAGCAGCTTGGGGGGCGACGAGCAGTACTTC	CASSLGGDEQYF
TRBV18	TRBJ2-7	-	-	TGTGCCAGCTCACTTGGGGGCAGGGACCCTTTGGGGGAGCAGTACTTC	CASSLGGRDPLGEQYF
TRBV13	TRBJ2-3	TRBD2	-	TGTGCCAGCAGCAAAAGCCCCCTAGCGGGAGACACAGATACGCAGTATTTT	CASSKSPLAGDTDTQYF
TRBV6-6	TRBJ2-2	-	-	TGTGCCAGCAGCCGAAACACCGGGGAGCTGTTTTTT	CASSRNTGELFF
TRBV7-6	TRBJ1-1	TRBD1	-	TGTGCCAGCAGCTTGACAGGGGCCCGGAACACTGAAGCTTTCTTT	CASSLTGARNTEAFF
TRBV5-5	TRBJ2-7	TRBD1	-	TGTGCCAGCAGCCTTACTGGGACAGCCTACGAGCAGTACTTC	CASSLTGTAYEQYF
TRBV7-2	TRBJ2-7	TRBD1	-	TGTGCCAGCAGCTTAAAGGGGACAGGGGTCGGCTTTTACGAGCAGTACTTC	CASSLKGTGVGFYEQYF
TRBV10-3	TRBJ1-1	-	-	TGTGCCATCAGTCCGACAGGAACTGAAGCTTTCTTT	CAISPTGTEAFF
TRBV2	TRBJ2-2	-	-	TGTGCCAGCAGGGCGCAAGGGATAAACACCGGGGAGCTGTTTTTT	CASRAQGINTGELFF
TRBV5-1	TRBJ2-7	TRBD2	many	TGCGCCAGCAGCTTGACTAGCGGCCCCTACGAGCAGTACTTC	CASSLTSGPYEQYF
TRBV7-3	TRBJ1-2	TRBD1	-	TGTGCCAGCAGCCCCCAGACAGGGACCCTCTATGGCTACACCTTC	CASSPQTGTLYGYTF